This TCR beta chain was retrieved from a study of shared clonotypes between healthy human individuals. Study-level findings and limits: Rarefaction revealed incomplete sorted-subset sequencing despite large depth.

Measured with immunoSEQ multiplex PCR; TCRdb has only the in-frame clones, and not every one. The sample has about 2 million clones; 85% to 95% are singletons. A remark on this clone: Its antigen is unknown.

Germline loops: CDR1 KGHSH, CDR2 LQKENI. The ends lost 3 bases at V and 6 bases at J; junction bases unmatched: 7. This CDR3 has 16 amino acids. The sequenced sample was naive CD4+ T cells sorted from blood. This sample's subset: CD45RA+ positively selected. The genes are TRBV18 and TRBJ1-5; TRBD1 matches at 11 bases. The TCR sequence derives from a man between 18 and 29 years old in good health. The CDR3 region has the DNA TGTGCCAGCTCACCGGGTGGACAGGGGGCAGGTCAGCCCCAGCATTTT. Translation: CASSPGGQGAGQPQHF.